This TCR beta chain was sequenced in a study of T-cell reconstitution after alpha-beta-depleted transplantation in children. Study-level results: At around two months after transplant, the alpha-beta T cells were reportedly derived from several hundred expanded clones that came from non-depleted graft cells. The main origin of T-cell counts and diversity one year after transplant was newly produced T cells. Diversity of TCRbeta at day 60 was high in some patients, arising from surviving recipient T cells and thymic progenitors.

The library targeted TCRbeta and was prepared with unique molecular identifiers. TCRdb re-analysed the PCR reads in MiXCR, keeping a single row per CDR3 protein. In the table there are 280,000 or so distinct CDR3 sequences, more than 9% of which are singletons. In this sample, this clonotype turned up many times. What it binds is unknown. Per germline, CDR1 SGHRS and CDR2 YFSETQ. The CDR3 runs 15 residues. V lost 4 bases to trimming and J lost 4 bases, with 17 bases between them. The V and J genes are TRBV5-1 and TRBJ1-1, with D unresolved. This sample comprised peripheral blood, obtained 180 days after TCRalphabeta/CD19-depleted stem cell transplant. The source is a male patient between 2 and 15 years old who had a stem cell transplant for chronic granulomatous disease, so the T cells may come from the graft donor. The CDR3, as DNA: TGCGCCAGCAGCGTGGAGAGGGCTAGAGCCACTGAAGCTTTCTTT. Its translation is CASSVERARATEAFF.